A selection of T cell receptor beta chains follows, all from one sample in a study of Ad26.COV2.S vaccination and SARS-CoV-2 variants. The table came from immunoSEQ multiplex PCR; TCRdb's copy has only in-frame clones and leaves some out. Of about 480,000 clones listed, around 88% were seen once; the top ten hold around 13%. The sample in question was peripheral blood, obtained in a trial of Ad26.COV2.S vaccine versus placebo. These receptor sequences come from a person aged 18-65 years who received the Ad26.COV2.S COVID-19 vaccine or a placebo. CDR3s include the opening cysteine and the closing phenylalanine or tryptophan. A D gene is named only where the DNA matches it firmly. A clone size is listed for some rows: how often the clone was seen (once, few, many), or a class if it is expanded.

clone size,V gene,D gene,J gene,CDR3 DNA,CDR3 protein
NA,TRBV2,NA,TRBJ2-5,TGTGCCAGTAGTTTCGGGGCAGAAGAGACCCAGTACTTC,CASSFGAEETQYF
NA,TRBV15,TRBD1,TRBJ1-6,TGTGCCACCGGAGAAGGACAGGGGGACACACCCCTCCACTTT,CATGEGQGDTPLHF
NA,TRBV3-1/TRBV3-2,NA,TRBJ2-3,TGTGCCAGCAGCCAAACCCTAGACATTAACACAGATACGCAGTATTTT,CASSQTLDINTDTQYF
NA,TRBV6-2/TRBV6-3,TRBD2,TRBJ2-1,TGTGCCAGCAGTTACTCGGGGACTAGCGGGAAGAATGAGCAGTTCTTC,CASSYSGTSGKNEQFF
NA,TRBV5-6,TRBD2,TRBJ2-7,TGTGCCAGCAGTTCACGACTAGCGGGACTAATCTACGAGCAGTACTTC,CASSSRLAGLIYEQYF
NA,TRBV5-1,NA,TRBJ2-1,TGCGCCAGCAACTGGCAGGACCCATCCTACAATGAGCAGTTCTTC,CASNWQDPSYNEQFF
NA,TRBV5-6,TRBD1,TRBJ1-4,TGTGCCAGCAGGGGGGTGGACAGGGGTAATGAAAAACTGTTTTTT,CASRGVDRGNEKLFF
NA,TRBV24-1,NA,TRBJ2-2,TGTGCCACCCAGGTGCGGGGCACCGGGGAGCTGTTTTTT,CATQVRGTGELFF
NA,TRBV2,NA,TRBJ2-6,TGTGCCAGCAGCCAAGGGAGTGGGGCCAACGTCCTGACTTTC,CASSQGSGANVLTF
NA,TRBV9,TRBD2,TRBJ2-6,TGTGCCAGCAGCGTAGGTCTAGCGGGCACCTCTGGGGCCAACGTCCTGACTTTC,CASSVGLAGTSGANVLTF
once,TRBV30,NA,TRBJ2-7,TGTGCCTGGAAGGGAGGGGGTAACGAGCAGTACTTC,CAWKGGGNEQYF
NA,TRBV5-1,NA,TRBJ1-5,TGCGCCAGCAGCTTGGGTCAGGGCAGGAAAAATCAGCCCCAGCATTTT,CASSLGQGRKNQPQHF
once,TRBV5-1,TRBD1,TRBJ1-1,TGCGCCAGCAGAGAAAATACAGGGGGCTCTACTGAAGCTTTCTTT,CASRENTGGSTEAFF
NA,TRBV7-2,TRBD1,TRBJ2-1,TGTGCCAGCAGACGGGACAGGTGGGCGGATGAGCAGTTCTTC,CASRRDRWADEQFF
NA,TRBV19,NA,TRBJ2-2,TGTGCCAGTAGTATTGGCGGGATCGCCGGGGAGCTGTTTTTT,CASSIGGIAGELFF